What follows are 9 T cell receptor beta chains derived from one specimen sequenced in a study of blood T cells in healthy people across ages. The second PCR ran about 6 to 12 cycles with a sample-barcoded 5' primer and J-beta primers. TCRdb re-called the 5' RACE reads through MiXCR, storing one row per CDR3 protein. The sample records fewer than 1,200,000 distinct CDR3 sequences, approximately 25% being singletons. These data are also associated with another study on T cells of mothers and their children.

Sequenced sample: blood. The receptor set was obtained from a girl aged 2 to 10 in good health.

The CDR3 loop is CASSRSWDQQETQYF. CDR3 DNA: TGTGCCAGCAGCCGCTCATGGGACCAACAAGAGACCCAGTACTTC. V is TRBV4-2 and J is TRBJ2-5; D is perhaps TRBD1 or TRBD2 (5 bases each). V shed 4 bases and J shed 2 bases, with 14 bases lying between them. CDR1 is LGHNA and CDR2 is YNFKEQ in the germline V gene. This CDR3 is built from 15 residues.

This clonotype was detected only a few times. The V and J genes are TRBV5-6 and TRBJ1-1; D not certain. Trimming left V 2 bases short and J 1 base short, with 12 bases between. The CDR3 covers 15 residues. Germline-derived CDR1 and CDR2 are SGHDT and YYEEEE. The CDR3 here is CASSFIPSRNTEAFF. The CDR3 DNA reads as TGTGCCAGCAGCTTCATCCCGTCAAGGAACACTGAAGCTTTCTTT.

The chain is built from TRBV6-1 and TRBJ1-5; a weak D match, TRBD1 (5 bases). CDR1 and CDR2 (germline): MNHNS, SASEGT. This CDR3 has 13 amino acids. V gave up 10 bases and J gave up 2 bases, with 12 bases separating them. CDR3 in DNA: TGTGCCACAGGGAATATGGGCAATCAGCCCCAGCATTTT. It yields the protein CATGNMGNQPQHF.

This chain connects TRBV7-2 to TRBJ2-5, with 8 bases that match TRBD1. From germline, CDR1 is SGHTA and CDR2 FQGNSA. With 3 bases clipped from V and 4 bases from J, the junction kept 7 bases outside the gene matches. The CDR3 has 15 residues. The CDR3 is CASSFDRGGGETQYF. The CDR3 nucleotides read TGTGCCAGCAGCTTTGACAGGGGAGGCGGAGAGACCCAGTACTTC. Full variable domain (missing parts from reference TRBV7-2 and TRBJ2-5): GAGVSQSPSNKVTEKGKDVELRCDPISGHTALYWYRQSLGQGLEFLIYFQGNSAPDKSGLPSDRFSAERTGGSVSTLTIQRTQQEDSAVYLCASSFDRGGGETQYFGPGTRLLVL.

The genes are TRBV29-1 and TRBJ1-1; no clear D gene. Germline CDR1 is SQVTM and CDR2 is ANQGSEA. The germline V and J ends were trimmed by 3 bases and 6 bases, with 8 bases remaining between them. The CDR3 runs to 11 residues. CDR3 DNA: TGCAGCGTTGAGTCGGGGTCTGAAGCTTTCTTT. Protein sequence: CSVESGSEAFF.

The gene calls are TRBV20-1 and TRBJ2-1; D gene ambiguous. The CDR3 runs to 16 residues. V lost 0 bases and J lost 7, with 19 bases in between. Germline-derived CDR1 and CDR2 are DFQATT and SNEGSKA (reference sequence). For the CDR3, the DNA is TGCAGTGCTAGAGAGGTTTGGCACCAATTTGAGAATGAGCAGTTCTTC. As protein: CSAREVWHQFENEQFF.

The table lists this clonotype with a few counts. This chain joins TRBV7-6 and TRBJ1-1, with D tentatively TRBD1 (5 bases). This CDR3 is built from 11 residues. Germline CDR1 reads SGHVS; CDR2 reads FNYEAQ. V shed 2 bases and J shed 10 bases, with 8 bases lying between them. CDR3 coding DNA: TGTGCCAGCAGCTTAAGTGGGGCAGCTTTCTTT. This codes for CASSLSGAAFF. Based on the CDR3 plus reference TRBV7-6 and TRBJ1-1, the full variable domain is GAGVSQSPRYKVTKRGQDVALRCDPISGHVSLYWYRQALGQGPEFLTYFNYEAQQDKSGLPNDRFSAERPEGSISTLTIQRTEQRDSAMYRCASSLSGAAFFGQGTRLTVV.

The J gene is TRBJ2-6, the V gene TRBV28; a possible D gene is TRBD1 (5 bases). Trimming stripped 3 bases from V and 2 bases from J, with 14 bases between. This CDR3 comprises 17 residues. CDR1 and CDR2 (germline): MDHEN, SYDVKM. For the CDR3, the DNA is TGTGCCAGCAGTTTCCGGCAGGGCCGCCCTGGGGCCAACGTCCTGACTTTC. Translated, it gives CASSFRQGRPGANVLTF.

A few counts support this clonotype. The gene calls are TRBV3-1 and TRBJ2-5, with D perhaps matching TRBD1 (5 bases). Matching the DNA end better, TRBJ2-7 makes the J call doubtful. Germline CDR1 is LGHDT and CDR2 is YNNKEL (reference sequence). CDR3 length: 13 amino acids. In DNA, the CDR3 is TGTGCCAGCAGCCCAGACAGAAACTACGAGCAGTACTTC. It codes for CASSPDRNYEQYF.